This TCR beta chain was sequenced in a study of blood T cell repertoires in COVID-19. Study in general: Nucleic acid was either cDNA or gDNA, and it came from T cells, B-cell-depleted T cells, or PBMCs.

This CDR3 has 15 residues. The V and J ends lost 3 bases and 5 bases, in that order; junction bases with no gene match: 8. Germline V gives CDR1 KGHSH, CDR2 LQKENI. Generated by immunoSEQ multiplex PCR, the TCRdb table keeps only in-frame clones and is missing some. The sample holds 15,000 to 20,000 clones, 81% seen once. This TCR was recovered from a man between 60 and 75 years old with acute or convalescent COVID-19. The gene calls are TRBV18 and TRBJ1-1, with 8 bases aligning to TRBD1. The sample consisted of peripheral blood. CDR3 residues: CASSPDRDRPTEAFF. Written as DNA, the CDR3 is TGTGCCAGCTCACCGGACCGGGACAGGCCTACTGAAGCTTTCTTT.